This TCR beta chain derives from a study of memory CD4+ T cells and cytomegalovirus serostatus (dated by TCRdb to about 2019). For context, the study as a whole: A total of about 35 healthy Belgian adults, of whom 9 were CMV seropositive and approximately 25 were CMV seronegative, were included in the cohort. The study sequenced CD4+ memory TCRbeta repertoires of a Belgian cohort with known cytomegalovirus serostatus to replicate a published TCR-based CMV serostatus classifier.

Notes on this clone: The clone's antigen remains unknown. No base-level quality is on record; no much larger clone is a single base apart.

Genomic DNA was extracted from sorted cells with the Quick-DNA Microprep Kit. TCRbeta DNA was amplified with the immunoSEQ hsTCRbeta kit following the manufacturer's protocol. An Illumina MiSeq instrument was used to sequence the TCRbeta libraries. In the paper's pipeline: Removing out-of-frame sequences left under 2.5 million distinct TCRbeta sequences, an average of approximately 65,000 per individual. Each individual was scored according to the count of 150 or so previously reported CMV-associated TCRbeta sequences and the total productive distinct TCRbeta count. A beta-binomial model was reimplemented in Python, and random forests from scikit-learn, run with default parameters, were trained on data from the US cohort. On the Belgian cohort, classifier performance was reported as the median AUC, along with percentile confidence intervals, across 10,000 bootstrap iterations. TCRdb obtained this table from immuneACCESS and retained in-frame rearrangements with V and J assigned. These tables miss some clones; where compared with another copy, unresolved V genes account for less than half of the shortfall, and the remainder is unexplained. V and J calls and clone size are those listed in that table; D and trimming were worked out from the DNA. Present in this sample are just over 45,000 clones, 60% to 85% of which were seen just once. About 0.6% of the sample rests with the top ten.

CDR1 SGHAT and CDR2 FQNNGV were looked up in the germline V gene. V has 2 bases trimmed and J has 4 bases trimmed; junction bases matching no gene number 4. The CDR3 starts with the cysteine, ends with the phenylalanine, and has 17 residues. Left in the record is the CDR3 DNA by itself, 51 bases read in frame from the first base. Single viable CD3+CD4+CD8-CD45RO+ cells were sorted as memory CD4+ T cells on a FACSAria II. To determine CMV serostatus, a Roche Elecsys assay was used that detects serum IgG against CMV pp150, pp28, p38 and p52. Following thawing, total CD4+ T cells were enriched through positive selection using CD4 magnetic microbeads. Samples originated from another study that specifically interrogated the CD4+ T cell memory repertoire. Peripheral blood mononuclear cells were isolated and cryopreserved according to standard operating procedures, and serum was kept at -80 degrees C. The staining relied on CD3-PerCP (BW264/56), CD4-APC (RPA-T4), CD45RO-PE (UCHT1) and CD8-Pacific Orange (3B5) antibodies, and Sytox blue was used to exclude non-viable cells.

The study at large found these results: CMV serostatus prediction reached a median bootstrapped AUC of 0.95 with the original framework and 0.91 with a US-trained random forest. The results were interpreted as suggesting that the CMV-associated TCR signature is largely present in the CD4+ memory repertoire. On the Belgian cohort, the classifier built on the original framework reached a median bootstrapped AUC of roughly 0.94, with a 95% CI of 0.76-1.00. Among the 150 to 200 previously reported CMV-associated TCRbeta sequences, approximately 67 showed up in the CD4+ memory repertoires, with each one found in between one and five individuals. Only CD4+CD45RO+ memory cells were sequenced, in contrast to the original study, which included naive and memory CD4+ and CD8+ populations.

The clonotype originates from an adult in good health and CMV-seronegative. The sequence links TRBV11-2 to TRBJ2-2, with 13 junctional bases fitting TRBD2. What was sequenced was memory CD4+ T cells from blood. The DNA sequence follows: TGTGCCAGCAGCTTAACTAGCGGGGGGGCCAGCACCGGGGAGCTGTTTTTT. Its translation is CASSLTSGGASTGELFF.